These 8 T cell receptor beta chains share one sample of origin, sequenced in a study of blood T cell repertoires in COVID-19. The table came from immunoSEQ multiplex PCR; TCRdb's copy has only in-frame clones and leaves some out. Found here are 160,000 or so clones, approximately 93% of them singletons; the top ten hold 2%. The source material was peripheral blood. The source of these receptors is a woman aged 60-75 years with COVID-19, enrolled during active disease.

The CDR3 region has the DNA TGCGCCAGCACAACAGGGGAGCAGAACACTGAAGCTTTCTTT. This encodes CASTTGEQNTEAFF. The V call is TRBV5-1, the J call TRBJ1-1; TRBD1 agrees at 7 bases. V lost 6 bases and J lost 1; bases outside the gene matches: 6. This CDR3 has 14 residues. Germline V lookup: CDR1 SGHRS, CDR2 YFSETQ.

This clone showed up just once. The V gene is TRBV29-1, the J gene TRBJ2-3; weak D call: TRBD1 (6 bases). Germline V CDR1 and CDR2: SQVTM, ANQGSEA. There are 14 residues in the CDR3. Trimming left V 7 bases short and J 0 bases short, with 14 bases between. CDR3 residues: CSASTGYSTDTQYF. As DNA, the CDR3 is TGCAGCGCGAGTACAGGGTATAGCACAGATACGCAGTATTTT.

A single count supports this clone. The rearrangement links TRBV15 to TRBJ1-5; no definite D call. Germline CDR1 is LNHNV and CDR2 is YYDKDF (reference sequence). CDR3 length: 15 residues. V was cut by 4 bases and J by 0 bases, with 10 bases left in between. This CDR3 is CATSNAVGSNQPQHF. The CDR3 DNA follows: TGTGCCACCAGCAACGCGGTGGGTAGCAATCAGCCCCAGCATTTT. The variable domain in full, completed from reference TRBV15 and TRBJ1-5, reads DAMVIQNPRYQVTQFGKPVTLSCSQTLNHNVMYWYQQKSSQAPKLLFHYYDKDFNNEADTPDNFQSRRPNTSFCFLDIRSPGLGDTAMYLCATSNAVGSNQPQHFGDGTRLSIL.

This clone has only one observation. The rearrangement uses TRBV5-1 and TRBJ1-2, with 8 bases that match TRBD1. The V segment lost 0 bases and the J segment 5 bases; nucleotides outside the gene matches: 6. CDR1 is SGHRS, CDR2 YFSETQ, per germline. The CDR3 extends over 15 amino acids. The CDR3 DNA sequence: TGCGCCAGCAGCTTGGAGGGGGGACAGGAGTATGGCTACACCTTC. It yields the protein CASSLEGGQEYGYTF.

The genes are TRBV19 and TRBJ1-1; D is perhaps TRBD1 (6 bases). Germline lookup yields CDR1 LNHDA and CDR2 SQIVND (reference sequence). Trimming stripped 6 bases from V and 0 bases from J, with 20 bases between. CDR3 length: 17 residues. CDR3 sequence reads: CASSRSGTRSMNTEAFF. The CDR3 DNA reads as TGTGCCAGTAGCCGGTCAGGGACAAGATCTATGAACACTGAAGCTTTCTTT.

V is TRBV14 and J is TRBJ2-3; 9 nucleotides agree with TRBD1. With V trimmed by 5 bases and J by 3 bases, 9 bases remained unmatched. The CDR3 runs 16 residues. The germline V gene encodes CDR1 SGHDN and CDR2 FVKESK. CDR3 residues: CASSLLRDRATDTQYF. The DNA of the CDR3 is TGTGCCAGCAGCTTACTCCGGGACAGGGCAACAGATACGCAGTATTTT.

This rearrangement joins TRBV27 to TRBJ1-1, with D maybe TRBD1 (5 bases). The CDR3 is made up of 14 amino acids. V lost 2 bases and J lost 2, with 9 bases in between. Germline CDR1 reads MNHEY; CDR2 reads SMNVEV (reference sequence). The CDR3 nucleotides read TGTGCCAGCAGTTTAGGGGGGGTTAACACTGAAGCTTTCTTT. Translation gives CASSLGGVNTEAFF.

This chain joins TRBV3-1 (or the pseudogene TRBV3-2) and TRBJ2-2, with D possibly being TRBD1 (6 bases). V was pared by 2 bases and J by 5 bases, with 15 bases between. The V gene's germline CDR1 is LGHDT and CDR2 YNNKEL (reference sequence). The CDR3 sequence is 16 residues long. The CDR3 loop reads CASSQSLQGPTGELFF. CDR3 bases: TGTGCCAGCAGCCAAAGCTTACAGGGCCCTACCGGGGAGCTGTTTTTT.